These 3 T cell receptor beta chains originate from one sample sequenced in a study of T cell repertoires in cytomegalovirus infection (dated by TCRdb to the late 2010s). The sequencer was an Illumina HiSeq 1500. TCRdb's own reprocessing of the public reads used fastp at Q25 and MiXCR and kept productive beta chains. Each CDR3 protein appears once, grouped with its most common genes and DNA. This sample has approximately 250,000 distinct CDR3 sequences in its table, and roughly an eighth of those were observed once. 1.5% to 2% of the sample belongs to the ten largest clones. Material: PBMCs. These receptors all come from a human donor in good health (CMV status not recorded). Some clones in this sample may be carry-over from other donors' samples.

In this sample, this clonotype turned up many times. This chain joins TRBV7-2 and TRBJ2-3; 7 nucleotides align to TRBD1. The CDR3 has 15 amino acids. With V trimmed by 4 bases and J by 2 bases, 6 bases remained unmatched. Germline V gene data show CDR1 as SGHTA and CDR2 as FQGNSA. The CDR3 region is CASSSRQGFTDTQYF. The CDR3 nucleotides read TGTGCCAGCAGCTCCCGACAGGGCTTCACAGATACGCAGTATTTT.

This clonotype was counted ten times or more. The V call is TRBV7-2, the J call TRBJ2-5; 7 nucleotides match TRBD2. The CDR3 consists of 15 residues. V was clipped by 5 bases and J by 4 bases; unmatched bases: 10. The germline V gene encodes CDR1 SGHTA and CDR2 FQGNSA. The CDR3 DNA reads TGTGCCAGCAGCGCCCTAGCGGTGGGGGGAGAGACCCAGTACTTC. It yields the protein CASSALAVGGETQYF.

This clonotype was picked up many times. CDR3 DNA: TGTGCCAGCAGCCCCGGCGACCACAGGGAAGTTGGCTACACCTTC. Its protein is CASSPGDHREVGYTF. This rearrangement joins TRBV7-2 to TRBJ1-2; D is perhaps TRBD1 (6 bases). V was trimmed by 5 bases and J by 7 bases, leaving 20 bases between them. This CDR3 region has 15 residues. The germline V gene encodes CDR1 SGHTA and CDR2 FQGNSA. The variable domain in full, completed from reference TRBV7-2 and TRBJ1-2, reads GAGVSQSPSNKVTEKGKDVELRCDPISGHTALYWYRQSLGQGLEFLIYFQGNSAPDKSGLPSDRFSAERTGGSVSTLTIQRTQQEDSAVYLCASSPGDHREVGYTFGSGTRLTVV.